This passage covers 29 T cell receptor beta chains from one sample sequenced in a study of T cells after yellow fever vaccination. One entry per CDR3 protein, called by TCRdb with MiXCR from the 5' RACE reads. The sample shows 450,000 to 550,000 distinct CDR3 sequences, 15% to 20% of them seen only once. Source: PBMCs, taken 15 days after the yellow fever booster vaccination. Receptors originate from a man aged 25 to 40 who received the YFV17D yellow fever vaccine.

This clonotype was counted a few times. This sequence joins TRBV11-1 and TRBJ2-7, with unresolved D. The CDR3 runs 13 residues. V lost 5 bases and J lost 4, with 12 bases in between. The V gene's germline CDR1 is SGHAT and CDR2 FQDESV (reference sequence). The DNA of the CDR3 is TGTGCCAGCAGCCTGCGGATGGGTTACGAGCAGTACTTC. It yields the protein CASSLRMGYEQYF. The full variable domain, in which reference TRBV11-1 and TRBJ2-7 provide the parts outside the CDR3, is EAEVAQSPRYKITEKSQAVAFWCDPISGHATLYWYRQILGQGPELLVQFQDESVVDDSQLPKDRFSAERLKGVDSTLKIQPAELGDSAMYLCASSLRMGYEQYFGPGTRLTVT.

This clonotype was detected only a few times. The chain joins TRBV12-3 or TRBV12-4 to TRBJ2-3, with a possible D match to TRBD1 (5 bases). The CDR3 is made up of 14 amino acids. V was cut by 6 bases and J by 0 bases, with 10 bases left in between. The CDR3 sequence is CASRTGYSTDTQYF. In nucleotides, the CDR3 is TGTGCCAGCAGAACAGGATATAGCACAGATACGCAGTATTTT.

In this sample, this clonotype turned up once. The chain recombines TRBV6-1 with TRBJ2-3; 8 positions agree with TRBD2. There are 15 residues in the CDR3. Germline lookup yields CDR1 MNHNS and CDR2 SASEGT. Trimming took 10 bases from V and 0 from J; bases not matched to a gene: 9. Here the CDR3 reads CATLGGGYSTDTQYF. For the CDR3, the DNA is TGTGCCACCCTCGGGGGGGGTTATAGCACAGATACGCAGTATTTT.

This clonotype was seen repeatedly, ten times or more. The chain recombines TRBV5-1 with TRBJ2-3; possible D gene TRBD2, 6 bases. Germline values: CDR1 SGHRS, CDR2 YFSETQ. This CDR3 region has 14 residues. V gave up 1 base and J gave up 5 bases, with 11 bases separating them. The CDR3 reads CASSLQPGRDTQYF. Written as DNA, the CDR3 is TGCGCCAGCAGCTTGCAGCCCGGGAGAGATACGCAGTATTTT.

This clonotype was seen only a few times. The chain joins TRBV20-1 to TRBJ2-2; 10 nucleotides agree with TRBD1. J was trimmed by 5 bases and V by 4 bases; bases with no gene match: 4. Per the germline V gene, CDR1 is DFQATT and CDR2 is SNEGSKA (reference sequence). The length of the CDR3 is 14 residues. In nucleotides, the CDR3 is TGCAGTGCTATAGGGACAGGGGCGACCGGGGAGCTGTTTTTT. Protein: CSAIGTGATGELFF.

This clonotype occurred a few times. The chain recombines TRBV7-7 with TRBJ2-2; D may be TRBD2 (5 bases). Deletions cut 5 bases from V and 5 bases from J, with 9 bases between. This CDR3 has 13 residues. CDR1 is SSHAT, CDR2 FNYEAQ, per germline (reference sequence). In nucleotides, the CDR3 is TGTGCCAGCAGCCGAGGGCCGACCGGGGAGCTGTTTTTT. Its protein product is CASSRGPTGELFF.

In this sample, this clonotype turned up a few times. The chain combines TRBV6-5 with TRBJ2-7, with D perhaps matching TRBD2 (7 bases). The CDR3 is 18 amino acids. V was trimmed by 0 bases and J by 6 bases, leaving 24 bases between them. Looked up from germline, CDR1 is MNHEY and CDR2 is SVGAGI. The CDR3 protein is CASSYSRQVQGRGIEQYF. CDR3 coding DNA: TGTGCCAGCAGTTACTCCCGACAAGTCCAGGGGCGGGGGATCGAGCAGTACTTC.

The chain couples TRBV5-1 to TRBJ1-2; 10 bases map to TRBD1. This CDR3 region has 15 residues. The V segment lost 0 bases and the J segment 4 bases; nucleotides outside the gene matches: 3. The germline CDR1 and CDR2 sequences are SGHRS and YFSETQ. The CDR3: CASSLGDRGIYGYTF. CDR3 bases: TGCGCCAGCAGCTTGGGGGACAGGGGCATCTATGGCTACACCTTC.

The chain couples TRBV5-1 to TRBJ1-2; 8 bases fit TRBD1. Germline V gene data show CDR1 as SGHRS and CDR2 as YFSETQ. This CDR3 contains 16 residues. V lost 3 bases, J lost 6 bases, and 13 bases stayed unmatched. The CDR3 reads CASSSEPGGNLDGYTF. DNA for the CDR3: TGCGCCAGCAGCTCGGAGCCAGGGGGCAACCTCGATGGCTACACCTTC.

This clonotype is a singleton in its sample. This sequence joins TRBV12-3 or TRBV12-4 and TRBJ2-7; the D call may be TRBD1 or TRBD2 (6 bases each). This CDR3 region has 14 residues. V lost 6 bases, J lost 1 base, and 13 bases lay in between. In DNA form, the CDR3 reads TGTGCCAGCAGCTGGAGGGGGAATTCCTACGAGCAGTACTTC. Translation: CASSWRGNSYEQYF.

The chain links TRBV6-2 or TRBV6-3 to TRBJ2-3; D remains ambiguous. Deletions cut 2 bases from V and 13 bases from J, with 19 bases between. In germline, CDR1 is MNHEY, CDR2 SVGEGT. This CDR3 spans 14 amino acids. The DNA of the CDR3 is TGTGCCAGCAGTTACCAGGAAAGCCCTGGACCCGAGTATTTT. Protein product: CASSYQESPGPEYF.

This clonotype came up a few times. The chain uses TRBV5-6 and TRBJ2-5; tentatively, D is TRBD1 or TRBD2 (6 bases each). The CDR3 has 13 amino acids. Trimming removed 6 bases at V and 5 bases at J, with 14 bases between. Per germline, CDR1 SGHDT and CDR2 YYEEEE. The CDR3 DNA follows: TGTGCCAGCACCTCCGGGGGCGTGGAGACCCAGTACTTC. Protein: CASTSGGVETQYF.

The chain has TRBV9 and TRBJ2-3; the D call may be TRBD1 or TRBD2 (5 bases each). Germline assignment: CDR1 SGDLS and CDR2 YYNGEE. V was pared by 5 bases and J by 10 bases, with 14 bases between. The CDR3 totals 12 residues. The CDR3 spells CASRSEGSAQYF. CDR3 in DNA: TGTGCCAGCAGATCAGAGGGGAGCGCGCAGTATTTT. Supplemented by reference TRBV9 and TRBJ2-3, the full variable domain reads DSGVTQTPKHLITATGQRVTLRCSPRSGDLSVYWYQQSLDQGLQFLIQYYNGEERAKGNILERFSAQQFPDLHSELNLSSLELGDSALYFCASRSEGSAQYFGPGTRLTVL.

Concerning this clonotype: The germline gene is not matched at one end of the junction; a read error may be the cause. The chain joins TRBV5-1 to TRBJ1-4; D is undetermined. Germline V gene lookup returns CDR1 SGHRS and CDR2 YFSETQ. CDR3 length equals 14 residues. CDR3 in amino acids: CASSPEPLVEKLFF. DNA of the CDR3: TGTGCCAGCAGCCCAGAGCCGCTGGTCGAAAAACTGTTTTTT.

This clonotype was observed a few times. This chain uses TRBV5-1 with TRBJ2-4; 7 positions agree with TRBD2. CDR1 is SGHRS and CDR2 is YFSETQ in the germline V gene. The CDR3 sequence is 14 residues long. V shed 0 bases, J shed 6 bases, and the junction held 3 bases outside the gene matches. In nucleotides, the CDR3 is TGCGCCAGCAGCTTGGTCTCGGGGGGAAACATTCAGTACTTC. Translated, it gives CASSLVSGGNIQYF.

The rearrangement uses TRBV3-1 and TRBJ2-7; no firm D call. The CDR3 length is 16 residues. Deletions cut 1 base from V and 1 base from J, with 14 bases between. Germline V gene sequence: CDR1 LGHDT, CDR2 YNNKEL (reference sequence). The CDR3 loop reads CASSQGPDQASYEQYF. In nucleotides, the CDR3 is TGTGCCAGCAGCCAAGGGCCGGACCAGGCGTCCTACGAGCAGTACTTC.

The rearrangement joins TRBV2 to TRBJ2-2, with 9 bases that match TRBD1. The CDR3 is made up of 15 amino acids. The germline CDR1 and CDR2 sequences are SNHLY and FYNNEI. After removal of 7 bases from V and 3 bases from J, the junction contained 6 bases not matched to a gene. This chain's CDR3 is CASTPGTGYTGELFF. DNA of the CDR3: TGTGCCAGCACCCCCGGGACAGGGTACACCGGGGAGCTGTTTTTT. The full variable domain, in which reference TRBV2 and TRBJ2-2 provide the parts outside the CDR3, is EPEVTQTPSHQVTQMGQEVILRCVPISNHLYFYWYRQILGQKVEFLVSFYNNEISEKSEIFDDQFSVERPDGSNFTLKIRSTKLEDSAMYFCASTPGTGYTGELFFGEGSRLTVL.

V usage is TRBV6-5 and J usage is TRBJ2-5, with TRBD2 identical over 11 bases. Unmatched junction bases numbered 1, after V lost 0 bases and J lost 1 base. The germline V gene has CDR1 MNHEY and CDR2 SVGAGI. The length of the CDR3 is 16 residues. The CDR3 is CASSYSGTSGQETQYF. The CDR3 DNA sequence: TGTGCCAGCAGTTACTCCGGGACTAGCGGCCAAGAGACCCAGTACTTC.

The CDR3 loop is CASSSQHRGPNYGYTF. As DNA, the CDR3 is TGTGCCAGCAGCTCCCAGCACAGGGGGCCTAACTATGGCTACACCTTC. V usage is TRBV7-6 and J usage is TRBJ1-2; 9 nucleotides agree with TRBD1. The germline V gene has CDR1 SGHVS and CDR2 FNYEAQ. CDR3 length equals 16 residues. The trim removed 4 bases at V and 0 bases at J, leaving 6 bases unmatched.

The V and J genes are TRBV9 and TRBJ2-5; D unresolved. V gave up 0 bases and J gave up 5 bases, with 8 bases separating them. Germline V gene lookup returns CDR1 SGDLS and CDR2 YYNGEE. The CDR3 runs to 13 residues. CDR3 coding DNA: TGTGCCAGCAGCGTAGGACTGGTGGAGACCCAGTACTTC. It is translated as CASSVGLVETQYF.

The CDR3 coding sequence is TGCAGTGCTAGGGACAGGGGGCAAACCGGGGAGCTGTTTTTT. Amino acids: CSARDRGQTGELFF. This sequence joins TRBV20-1 and TRBJ2-2; TRBD1 agrees at 11 bases. The CDR3 is 14 amino acids. Germline V gene sequence: CDR1 DFQATT, CDR2 SNEGSKA (reference sequence). V trimming: 3 bases; J trimming: 5 bases; junction bases outside the gene matches: 2.

The V gene is TRBV5-1, the J gene TRBJ2-5; TRBD2 aligns across 10 bases. This CDR3 comprises 13 residues. In germline, CDR1 is SGHRS, CDR2 YFSETQ. V shed 8 bases and J 3 bases; nucleotides not matched to a gene: 4. The CDR3 DNA sequence: TGCGCCAGTACAGGACTAGCGGAAGAGACCCAGTACTTC. It encodes CASTGLAEETQYF.

This clonotype was counted only a few times. The V call is TRBV2, the J call TRBJ2-7, with 8 bases lining up with TRBD1. V shed 2 bases and J 1 base; nucleotides not matched to a gene: 4. Germline V gene data show CDR1 as SNHLY and CDR2 as FYNNEI. The CDR3 has 15 amino acids. This CDR3 is CASSEFRQGSYEQYF. The CDR3 DNA is TGTGCCAGCAGTGAATTTCGACAGGGGTCCTACGAGCAGTACTTC.

J is TRBJ2-2 and V is TRBV7-6; no reliable D call. Trimming removed 1 base at V and 6 bases at J, with 9 bases between. The germline V gene encodes CDR1 SGHVS and CDR2 FNYEAQ. CDR3 length equals 14 residues. The CDR3 region has the DNA TGTGCCAGCAGCTTAGGGCCACGGCCCGGGGAGCTGTTTTTT. Amino acid sequence: CASSLGPRPGELFF. Variable domain in full (rest from reference TRBV7-6 and TRBJ2-2): GAGVSQSPRYKVTKRGQDVALRCDPISGHVSLYWYRQALGQGPEFLTYFNYEAQQDKSGLPNDRFSAERPEGSISTLTIQRTEQRDSAMYRCASSLGPRPGELFFGEGSRLTVL.

This sequence joins TRBV5-1 and TRBJ2-7, with D perhaps matching TRBD1 (7 bases). This CDR3 region has 15 residues. V was clipped by 7 bases and J by 2 bases, with 19 bases between them. Germline V gives CDR1 SGHRS, CDR2 YFSETQ. The CDR3 nucleotides are TGCGCCAGCGCACCCGGAGGGACAGACCCCTACGAGCAGTACTTC. This gives the protein CASAPGGTDPYEQYF.

This chain links TRBV6-2 or TRBV6-3 with TRBJ1-5, with a weak D call TRBD1 (6 bases). The CDR3 has 16 amino acids. With 6 bases removed from V and 2 bases from J, the gap between germline ends came to 17 bases. In germline, CDR1 is MNHEY, CDR2 SVGEGT. CDR3 loop: CASRYQGTRGNQPQHF. The CDR3 nucleotides are TGTGCCAGCAGGTATCAGGGGACTAGAGGCAATCAGCCCCAGCATTTT.

The CDR3 region is CASSFGGQGLPYEQYF. CDR3 nucleotides: TGTGCCAGCAGTTTTGGCGGACAGGGACTTCCCTACGAGCAGTACTTC. The chain has TRBV28 and TRBJ2-7, with 8 bases that match TRBD1. With 3 bases clipped from V and 2 bases from J, the junction kept 9 bases outside the gene matches. Germline CDR1 is MDHEN and CDR2 is SYDVKM. This CDR3 comprises 16 residues.

At least ten counts were recorded for this clonotype. V is TRBV28 and J is TRBJ2-7; D is unclear. V lost 5 bases and J 4 bases, leaving 9 bases between the germline ends. CDR1 MDHEN and CDR2 SYDVKM come from the germline V gene. CDR3 length equals 12 residues. CDR3 sequence: CASSPRPYEQYF. The CDR3 bases are TGTGCCAGCAGTCCCCGACCTTACGAGCAGTACTTC. The complete variable domain, with remaining parts taken from reference TRBV28 and TRBJ2-7, reads DVKVTQSSRYLVKRTGEKVFLECVQDMDHENMFWYRQDPGLGLRLIYFSYDVKMKEKGDIPEGYSVSREKKERFSLILESASTNQTSMYLCASSPRPYEQYFGPGTRLTVT.

This clonotype was found once. The V gene is TRBV4-3, the J gene TRBJ2-6, with D tentatively TRBD1 (5 bases). CDR1 is LGHNA and CDR2 is YSLEER in the germline V gene. The V and J ends lost 1 base and 1 base respectively, with 11 bases between them. This CDR3 has 17 amino acids. The CDR3 reads CASSQVPSGSGANVLTF. The CDR3 bases are TGCGCCAGCAGCCAAGTCCCCTCAGGGTCTGGGGCCAACGTCCTGACTTTC.